One sample yielded the 8 T cell receptor beta chains listed below, sequenced in a study of T-cell memory formation after mild COVID-19. A single record per CDR3 protein comes from TCRdb applying MiXCR to the 5' RACE reads. The repertoire includes tens of thousands of distinct CDR3 sequences, around 7% of them detected once, and 13% to 15% sits in the top ten. The sample comprised PBMCs or a T cell subset sorted from them (not recorded which). The receptors come from an adult woman who had mild COVID-19 (a few samples of this study predate the infection). Cell type and time point are not known.

This clonotype was detected ten times or more. J is TRBJ2-3 and V is TRBV7-2; D gene unclear. The V gene lost 4 bases and the J gene lost 9 bases, with 11 bases spanning the gap. Germline values: CDR1 SGHTA, CDR2 FQGNSA. The CDR3 has 12 amino acids. The CDR3 loop reads CASSSLFHTQYF. Here the CDR3 DNA reads TGTGCCAGCAGCTCACTTTTCCACACGCAGTATTTT.

There are many counts of this clonotype. This chain joins TRBV4-1 and TRBJ2-3; D gene ambiguous. The V gene lost 3 bases and the J gene lost 2 bases, with 3 bases spanning the gap. Germline CDR1 and CDR2: MGHRA and YSYEKL. The CDR3 has 12 amino acids. CDR3 region: CASSQDTDTQYF. The CDR3 region has the DNA TGCGCCAGCAGCCAGGACACAGATACGCAGTATTTT.

This clonotype showed up just a few times. J is TRBJ2-7 and V is TRBV2, with 9 positions matching TRBD1. Germline trimming cut 7 bases from V and 3 bases from J; bases unmatched to any gene: 7. CDR1 is SNHLY and CDR2 is FYNNEI in the germline V gene. The CDR3 has 14 residues. The CDR3 bases are TGTGCCAGCATATCCGGGACAGGGAACTACGAGCAGTACTTC. This codes for CASISGTGNYEQYF. Drawing the rest from reference TRBV2 and TRBJ2-7, the complete variable domain is EPEVTQTPSHQVTQMGQEVILRCVPISNHLYFYWYRQILGQKVEFLVSFYNNEISEKSEIFDDQFSVERPDGSNFTLKIRSTKLEDSAMYFCASISGTGNYEQYFGPGTRLTVT.

This clonotype appeared many times. V is TRBV3-1 and J is TRBJ2-7; no clear D. The CDR3 has 12 amino acids. V was shortened by 3 bases and J by 0 bases, with 3 bases between the two germline ends. Germline CDR1 LGHDT, CDR2 YNNKEL (reference sequence). The CDR3 region has the DNA TGTGCCAGCAGCCAGAGCTCCTACGAGCAGTACTTC. It codes for CASSQSSYEQYF.

This clonotype has a count of ten or more. The chain carries TRBV7-8 and TRBJ1-6; D gene ambiguous. Trimming left V 1 base short and J 0 bases short, with 10 bases between. The CDR3 spans 17 residues. Germline V CDR1 and CDR2: SGHVS, FQNEAQ. CDR3 coding DNA: TGTGCCAGCAGCTTAGAACACTTAAGCTCCTATAATTCACCCCTCCACTTT. Protein product: CASSLEHLSSYNSPLHF.

This clonotype was seen many times. CDR3 sequence reads: CASRPRRRTGYPGANVLTF. DNA for the CDR3: TGTGCCAGCAGGCCCCGCCGTCGGACAGGGTATCCTGGGGCCAACGTCCTGACTTTC. The chain is built from TRBV21-1 and TRBJ2-6; the listed D gene, TRBD1, was not tested against the DNA. TRBV21-1 is a known pseudogene. There are 19 residues in the CDR3.

In its sample, this clonotype was seen many times. The V gene is TRBV4-2, the J gene TRBJ2-3, with TRBD2 matching over 11 bases. Germline V gene lookup returns CDR1 LGHNA and CDR2 YNFKEQ. V lost 0 bases to trimming and J lost 1 base; unmatched junction nucleotides: 3. The CDR3 has 17 amino acids. CDR3 nucleotides: TGTGCCAGCAGCCAAGATCAGACTAGCGGGGGCACAGATACGCAGTATTTT. Its protein is CASSQDQTSGGTDTQYF.

This clonotype showed up many times. The chain employs TRBV5-5 and TRBJ2-7; D possibly corresponds to TRBD2 (5 bases). Germline lookup yields CDR1 SGHKS and CDR2 YYEKEE (reference sequence). The CDR3 totals 16 residues. V lost 0 bases to trimming and J lost 4 bases, with 17 bases between them. CDR3 nucleotides: TGTGCCAGCAGCTTGGCGGCGGCCACACGGGGATACGAGCAGTACTTC. Translation gives CASSLAAATRGYEQYF.